This entry describes one TCR beta chain. The antigen this receptor binds is unknown. Per-base quality was not reported, and no clone a single base away is much larger than it. V and J lose 0 bases and 0 bases, and a span of 12 bases separates them. From cysteine to phenylalanine, the CDR3 is 16 amino acids long. The CDR3 DNA has 48 bases and is translated from base 1. The germline V gene yields SGHRS for CDR1 and YFSETQ for CDR2. This sample is part of a study of long-term antiretroviral therapy in people with HIV (dated by TCRdb to the early 2020s). In the study overall: The earliest samples were collected about a decade before the 2015 WHO recommendation for immediate ART, when ART was typically delayed until CD4 counts fell. A retrospective serial study tested whether changes in peripheral blood TRB repertoire composition and diversity were associated with ART initiation and durable HIV suppression. From 25 to 30 adults with confirmed HIV infection, the cohort provided approximately 190 cryopreserved PBMC samples, gathered serially across a mean of around six years (range 1-12). Of the approximately 32 participants with HIV, roughly twelve were female. No cross-contamination during QIAcube processing turned up in test extractions that ran a monoclonal T-cell line alongside 25 to 35 polyclonal samples.

Results and caveats for the whole study, not just this receptor: Because pre-ART samples had limited cell numbers, unsorted PBMC were profiled rather than sorted CD4+ and CD8+ T cells. The repertoire was dominated across all time points by expanded TRB clones identified before ART initiation, although this dominance was seen to fluctuate and to decrease in many PLHIV after ART. Samples dated from the mid-2000s to the late 2010s, and the ART regimens used may be less effective than current ones. Owing to limited PBMC availability, only the TCR beta chain was sequenced, without alpha chain pairing. A significant increase in TRB diversity was found to be associated with ART initiation, although TRB diversity was observed to remain significantly below that of transplant donor controls even after long-term ART. No data were available on ART adherence, viral resistance or therapy changes, limiting inferences about post-ART repertoire changes. Narrower CDR3 length ranges were observed in HIV repertoires than in controls, and an antigen-experienced repertoire with only a slight naive shift after ART was suggested by the network structure.

To be included, a participant needed at least one PBMC sample from before ART initiation plus at least two post-ART samples. All participants with HIV were treated in the United States of America. Before DNA extraction, cryopreserved samples of about 0.9-11 million PBMC were thawed and then washed. At the time of the earliest PBMC sample for each participant with HIV, ages ranged from about 23 to 60 years. PBMC samples were contributed by each participant from 1-4 timepoints before ART initiation and 2-8 timepoints after ART initiation, with a median of 7 samples. Serial HIV viral load, CD4+ T-cell count, ART history and demographic data were obtained for every participant. Using a Qiagen kit on a QIAcube, genomic DNA was extracted from unsorted PBMC, with samples processed in batches of 12. The immunoSEQ hsTCRB v3.0 assay was used at survey level resolution to sequence the TRB variable region. TRB sequencing targeted a depth of 40,000-50,000 T-cell genomes per sample. An Illumina MiSeq with a v3 150-cycle kit was used to sequence the pooled TRB libraries. The authors processed their data as follows. Repertoire analysis was run in R within a reproducible Nextflow workflow that covered QC, data transformation and analysis. Custom analyses were implemented in LymphoSeq2, an R package for AIRR-Seq data exploration. After excluding a handful of samples that yielded fewer than 5000 total TRB sequences, under 200 HIV repertoires remained for analysis. Of the roughly 180 retained HIV repertoires, approximately 60 were collected before and about 130 after ART initiation. Each repertoire was downsampled to 5000 TRB nucleotide sequences, and summary statistics were averaged across 100 downsampling iterations. TRB sequences were retained for analysis only if CDR3 regions of at least seven amino acids were present. Two measures captured diversity: a Shannon entropy-derived clonality score and the Gini coefficient. In the repertoire networks, any two of the top 5000 CDR3 amino acid sequences were linked whenever the two sequences differed by an edit distance of one. For TRB CDR3 amino acid sequences, antigen specificity groups and MHC restriction were predicted with GLIPH2. To flag known associations with CMV, EBV, HIV or tissue antigens, CDR3 amino acid sequences were compared against VDJdb and McPAS-TCR. Pre-ART, post-ART and control groups were compared with Wilcoxon signed-rank tests and Holm-Bonferroni correction. This immuneACCESS table, as held by TCRdb, lists in-frame sequences with V and J called but not all clones. Of the missing ones, under half trace to an unresolved V gene in checked studies; the others have no known cause. For V, J and clone size, that table is used; D and trimming come from the DNA. For this sample the table gives roughly 28,000 clones, of which 95% were detected only once. In total, the top ten clones hold about 3.4% of the sample.

Sequenced material: unsorted PBMCs, taken 5.3 years after starting antiretroviral therapy. The sequence links TRBV5-1 to TRBJ1-1; TRBD1 might be the D gene, on 6 matching bases. The TCR originated in a man between 50 and 59 years old with HIV. The CDR3 protein is CASSLDRDNMNTEAFF. The DNA sequence is given as TGCGCCAGCAGCTTGGACCGGGACAACATGAACACTGAAGCTTTCTTT.